Following are 25 T cell receptor beta chains from one sample sequenced in a study of blood T cell repertoires in COVID-19. Clones were sequenced by immunoSEQ multiplex PCR, and TCRdb holds only the in-frame ones, with some missing. The table includes approximately 16,000 clones, around 86% detected once. The sequencing input was peripheral blood. These receptor sequences come from an older man with active or convalescent COVID-19.

The chain has TRBV11-3 and TRBJ1-6; 10 nucleotides line up with TRBD1. Trimming removed 3 bases from V and 7 bases from J; junction bases left unmatched: 6. The CDR3 is made up of 16 amino acids. Germline CDR1 reads SGHNT; CDR2 reads YENEEA. CDR3: CASSLERQGANSPLHF. CDR3 sequence (DNA): TGTGCCAGCAGCTTGGAAAGACAGGGGGCGAATTCACCCCTCCACTTT.

The CDR3 region is CASSINQETQYF. For the CDR3, the DNA is TGTGCCAGTAGTATCAACCAAGAGACCCAGTACTTC. V usage is TRBV19 and J usage is TRBJ2-5; D remains ambiguous. The CDR3 totals 12 residues. Germline loops: CDR1 LNHDA, CDR2 SQIVND (reference sequence). V lost 3 bases and J 0 bases, leaving 2 bases between the germline ends.

The chain recombines TRBV28 with TRBJ1-2; D remains ambiguous. The CDR3 consists of 12 residues. Per germline, CDR1 MDHEN and CDR2 SYDVKM. The ends were cut back, 6 bases at V and 5 bases at J, with 10 bases in the middle. CDR3 DNA: TGTGCCAGCAGCCACCGCTATTATGGCTACACCTTC. The encoded protein is CASSHRYYGYTF.

V and J are TRBV28 and TRBJ2-2, with TRBD2 matching over 10 bases. Germline CDR1 and CDR2: MDHEN and SYDVKM. There are 16 residues in the CDR3. The V and J ends lost 7 bases and 2 bases, in that order; junction bases with no gene match: 7. The CDR3 reads CASKISGGTNTGELFF. CDR3 in DNA: TGTGCCAGCAAAATTAGCGGGGGGACTAACACCGGGGAGCTGTTTTTT.

This clone has more than one count but fewer than ten. This chain uses TRBV24-1 with TRBJ2-1; D perhaps matches TRBD2 (6 bases). CDR3 size: 14 residues. Per germline, CDR1 KGHDR and CDR2 SFDVKD. Trimming took off 7 bases at V and 5 bases at J, with 14 bases between the two ends. The CDR3 loop reads CATSAAGLNNEQFF. The CDR3 nucleotides read TGTGCCACCAGCGCAGCGGGCCTCAACAATGAGCAGTTCTTC.

This chain joins TRBV7-2 and TRBJ2-7, with 11 positions matching TRBD1. Germline loops: CDR1 SGHTA, CDR2 FQGNSA. J lost 2 bases, V lost 1 base, and 4 bases had no gene match. There are 16 residues in the CDR3. For the CDR3, the DNA is TGTGCCAGCAGCTTAGGGCCGGGACAGGGGGCCTACGAGCAGTACTTC. Protein product: CASSLGPGQGAYEQYF.

The chain has TRBV11-2 and TRBJ2-3; D might be TRBD2 (6 bases). CDR1 SGHAT and CDR2 FQNNGV come from the germline V gene. CDR3 length equals 15 residues. The V end was cut by 2 bases, the J end by 0 bases, with 9 bases between. As DNA, the CDR3 is TGTGCCAGCAGCTTATGGGGGACTAGCACAGATACGCAGTATTTT. Its protein product is CASSLWGTSTDTQYF.

The V and J genes are TRBV18 and TRBJ1-1, with TRBD1 matching 7 bases. The CDR3 is 14 residues long. Germline trimming cut 0 bases from V and 4 bases from J; bases unmatched to any gene: 2. Germline CDR1 is KGHSH and CDR2 is LQKENI. CDR3 sequence reads: CASSPPSGGTEAFF. DNA for the CDR3: TGTGCCAGCTCACCACCGTCAGGGGGCACTGAAGCTTTCTTT.

The rearrangement links TRBV12-5 to TRBJ1-3; D call uncertain. The CDR3 length is 14 residues. CDR1 is LGHNT, CDR2 FRNRAP, per germline. Trimming left V 1 base short and J 5 bases short, with 9 bases between. CDR3 sequence: CASGLANIRNTIYF. For the CDR3, the DNA is TGTGCTAGTGGTTTGGCGAACATTAGAAACACCATATATTTT.

The chain joins TRBV5-1 to TRBJ2-2, with 8 bases fitting TRBD2. With 3 bases clipped from V and 7 bases from J, the junction kept 8 bases outside the gene matches. Germline CDR1 is SGHRS and CDR2 is YFSETQ. CDR3 length: 15 residues. The CDR3 reads CASSSPGTRGGELFF. The CDR3 DNA follows: TGCGCCAGCAGCTCCCCCGGGACTAGAGGCGGGGAGCTGTTTTTT.

This clone appeared a single time. The V call is TRBV5-6, the J call TRBJ2-7, with D possibly being TRBD1 (6 bases). Germline CDR1 is SGHDT and CDR2 is YYEEEE. CDR3 length: 14 residues. Trimming shortened V by 4 bases and J by 1 base, and 12 bases separated the two germline ends. The CDR3 nucleotides are TGTGCCAGCAGCCCAGGGGCACAGTCCTACGAGCAGTACTTC. This codes for CASSPGAQSYEQYF. The variable domain in full, completed from reference TRBV5-6 and TRBJ2-7, reads DAGVTQSPTHLIKTRGQQVTLRCSPKSGHDTVSWYQQALGQGPQFIFQYYEEEERQRGNFPDRFSGHQFPNYSSELNVNALLLGDSALYLCASSPGAQSYEQYFGPGTRLTVT.

This clone turned up a few times. The chain employs TRBV10-3 and TRBJ1-1; D might be TRBD1 (5 bases). Trimming removed 0 bases at V and 12 bases at J, with 17 bases between. The CDR3 spans 14 residues. Germline loops: CDR1 ENHRY, CDR2 SYGVKD. CDR3 nucleotide sequence: TGTGCCATCAGTGAGTCGCGTCCCAGGGCTGGAACTTTCTTT. Protein: CAISESRPRAGTFF.

The gene calls are TRBV4-3 and TRBJ1-1; 10 positions match TRBD1. Per the germline V gene, CDR1 is LGHNA and CDR2 is YSLEER. The CDR3 contains 15 residues. J was trimmed by 4 bases and V by 5 bases; bases with no gene match: 7. For the CDR3, the DNA is TGCGCCAGCAGCACGCGGACAGGGGGAAGCACTGAAGCTTTCTTT. Amino acid sequence: CASSTRTGGSTEAFF.

This chain joins TRBV3-1 (or the pseudogene TRBV3-2) and TRBJ2-2; TRBD2 might be the D (6 bases). The ends were cut back, 5 bases at V and 5 bases at J, with 12 bases in the middle. CDR3 length: 14 residues. Germline V CDR1 and CDR2: LGHDT, YNNKEL (reference sequence). CDR3 region: CASSYRLETGELFF. Written as DNA, the CDR3 is TGTGCCAGCAGCTACCGACTAGAGACCGGGGAGCTGTTTTTT.

This clone was seen only once. This chain connects TRBV19 to TRBJ1-2, with 7 bases identical to TRBD1. This CDR3 is built from 15 residues. After removal of 5 bases from V and 5 bases from J, the junction contained 11 bases not matched to a gene. The germline CDR1 and CDR2 sequences are LNHDA and SQIVND (reference sequence). CDR3 DNA: TGTGCCAGTAGTGTGCGGACAGGTTCACGGTATGGCTACACCTTC. Its protein is CASSVRTGSRYGYTF.

This clone has only a few counts. In DNA form, the CDR3 reads TGTGCCAGCAGCTTAGGGGGCGGAAACTACACCTTC. Amino acids: CASSLGGGNYTF. This chain links TRBV7-9 with TRBJ1-2; D perhaps matches TRBD1 (5 bases). Trimming shortened V by 1 base and J by 10 bases, and 10 bases separated the two germline ends. Germline V gene sequence: CDR1 SEHNR, CDR2 FQNEAQ (reference sequence). This CDR3 has 12 residues. Supplemented by reference TRBV7-9 and TRBJ1-2, the full variable domain reads DTGVSQNPRHKITKRGQNVTFRCDPISEHNRLYWYRQTLGQGPEFLTYFQNEAQLEKSRLLSDRFSAERPKGSFSTLEIQRTEQGDSAMYLCASSLGGGNYTFGSGTRLTVV.

This clone is medium-sized in the sample. This sequence joins TRBV5-1 and TRBJ2-1, with a weak D call TRBD2 (6 bases). The CDR3 is made up of 14 amino acids. In germline, CDR1 is SGHRS, CDR2 YFSETQ. V shed 3 bases and J shed 4 bases, with 11 bases lying between them. The CDR3 bases are TGCGCCAGCAGCTCGGAGGGTCGGTACAATGAGCAGTTCTTC. Protein: CASSSEGRYNEQFF.

This clone was recorded only once. DNA for the CDR3: TGTGCCAGTAGCCACTGGGGACTAACCAACTCCTACGAGCAGTACTTC. Protein: CASSHWGLTNSYEQYF. The chain carries TRBV19 and TRBJ2-7; 7 bases line up with TRBD2. This CDR3 spans 16 amino acids. V shed 6 bases, J shed 0 bases, and the junction held 11 bases outside the gene matches. Germline CDR1 reads LNHDA; CDR2 reads SQIVND (reference sequence).

There are a few counts of this clone. The CDR3 DNA sequence: TGTGCCAGTAGTATTCAGGCAGGGGGTGAGACCCAGTACTTC. Protein: CASSIQAGGETQYF. The chain recombines TRBV19 with TRBJ2-5; TRBD1 matches 7 bases. With V trimmed by 3 bases and J by 5 bases, 6 bases remained unmatched. This CDR3 comprises 14 residues. Germline V lookup: CDR1 LNHDA, CDR2 SQIVND (reference sequence).

This sequence joins TRBV24-1 and TRBJ1-4; D call uncertain. The ends were cut back, 9 bases at V and 8 bases at J, with 15 bases in the middle. This CDR3 is built from 13 residues. The germline CDR1 and CDR2 sequences are KGHDR and SFDVKD. CDR3 loop: CATSGGYSEKLFF. In DNA form, the CDR3 reads TGTGCCACCTCTGGAGGGTATTCGGAAAAACTGTTTTTT.

The chain couples TRBV11-2 to TRBJ2-3, with D tentatively TRBD1 (5 bases). V shed 3 bases and J shed 2 bases, with 18 bases lying between them. The CDR3 runs to 17 residues. The V gene's germline CDR1 is SGHAT and CDR2 FQNNGV. CDR3 protein: CASSLGQVFPDTDTQYF. CDR3 sequence (DNA): TGTGCCAGCAGCTTGGGGCAGGTCTTCCCCGACACAGATACGCAGTATTTT.

The chain has TRBV18 and TRBJ2-1, with 10 bases that match TRBD1. CDR1 and CDR2 (germline): KGHSH, LQKENI. V shed 0 bases and J 4 bases; nucleotides not matched to a gene: 3. The CDR3 length is 16 residues. This CDR3 is CASSPPGQGSYNEQFF. CDR3 DNA sequence: TGTGCCAGCTCACCACCGGGACAGGGGAGTTACAATGAGCAGTTCTTC.

This chain joins TRBV2 and TRBJ2-3; 12 bases fit TRBD1. This CDR3 comprises 15 residues. In germline, CDR1 is SNHLY, CDR2 FYNNEI. V lost 7 bases and J lost 5; bases outside the gene matches: 7. This CDR3 reads CASTEGQGAGDTQYF. CDR3 DNA sequence: TGTGCCAGCACCGAGGGACAGGGGGCCGGAGATACGCAGTATTTT. Full variable domain (missing parts from reference TRBV2 and TRBJ2-3): EPEVTQTPSHQVTQMGQEVILRCVPISNHLYFYWYRQILGQKVEFLVSFYNNEISEKSEIFDDQFSVERPDGSNFTLKIRSTKLEDSAMYFCASTEGQGAGDTQYFGPGTRLTVL.

CDR3 DNA: TGTGCCAGCAGCTTCAGGACAGGGGTTCAGCCCCAGCATTTT. Protein: CASSFRTGVQPQHF. The chain is built from TRBV5-6 and TRBJ1-5; 9 bases match TRBD1. This CDR3 spans 14 amino acids. The germline gives CDR1 SGHDT, CDR2 YYEEEE. Unmatched junction bases numbered 3, after V lost 2 bases and J lost 6 bases.

The chain combines TRBV5-1 with TRBJ2-7, with TRBD1 matching over 7 bases. CDR3 length equals 14 residues. The V and J ends lost 9 bases and 3 bases, in that order; junction bases with no gene match: 12. CDR1 and CDR2 (germline): SGHRS, YFSETQ. DNA for the CDR3: TGCGCCACCCCGTCCCCTCCAGGGGGCTACGAGCAGTACTTC. This translates into CATPSPPGGYEQYF.